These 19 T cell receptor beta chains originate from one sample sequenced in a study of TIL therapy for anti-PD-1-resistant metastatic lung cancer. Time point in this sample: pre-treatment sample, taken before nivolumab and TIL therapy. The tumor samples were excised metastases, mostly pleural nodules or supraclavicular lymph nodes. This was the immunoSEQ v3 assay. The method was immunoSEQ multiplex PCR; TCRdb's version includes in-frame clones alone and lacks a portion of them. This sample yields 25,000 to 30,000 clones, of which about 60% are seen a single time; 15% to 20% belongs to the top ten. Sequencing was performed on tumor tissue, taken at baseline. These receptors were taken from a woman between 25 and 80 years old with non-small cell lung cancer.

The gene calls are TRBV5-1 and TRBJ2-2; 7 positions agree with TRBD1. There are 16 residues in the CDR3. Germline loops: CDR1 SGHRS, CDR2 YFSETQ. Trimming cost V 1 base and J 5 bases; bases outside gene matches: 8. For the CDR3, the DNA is TGCGCCAGCAGCTTGCCTCGACAGGGCGGTACCGGGGAGCTGTTTTTT. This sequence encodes CASSLPRQGGTGELFF. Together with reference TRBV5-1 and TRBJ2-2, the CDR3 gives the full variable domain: KAGVTQTPRYLIKTRGQQVTLSCSPISGHRSVSWYQQTPGQGLQFLFEYFSETQRNKGNFPGRFSGRQFSNSRSEMNVSTLELGDSALYLCASSLPRQGGTGELFFGEGSRLTVL.

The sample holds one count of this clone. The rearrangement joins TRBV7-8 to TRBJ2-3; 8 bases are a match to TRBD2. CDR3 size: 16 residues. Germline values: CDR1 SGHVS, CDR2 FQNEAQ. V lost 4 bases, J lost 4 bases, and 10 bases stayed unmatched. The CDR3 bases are TGTGCCAGCAGCTGGACCGGGACTAGAGTCTCAGATACGCAGTATTTT. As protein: CASSWTGTRVSDTQYF. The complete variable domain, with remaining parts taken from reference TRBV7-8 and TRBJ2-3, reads GAGVSQSPRYKVAKRGQDVALRCDPISGHVSLFWYQQALGQGPEFLTYFQNEAQLDKSGLPSDRFFAERPEGSVSTLKIQRTQQEDSAVYLCASSWTGTRVSDTQYFGPGTRLTVL.

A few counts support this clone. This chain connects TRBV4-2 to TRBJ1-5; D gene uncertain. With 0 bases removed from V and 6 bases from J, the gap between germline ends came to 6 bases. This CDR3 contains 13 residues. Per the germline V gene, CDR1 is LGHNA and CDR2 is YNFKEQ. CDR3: CASSQDRVQPQHF. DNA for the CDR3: TGTGCCAGCAGCCAAGACAGAGTTCAGCCCCAGCATTTT.

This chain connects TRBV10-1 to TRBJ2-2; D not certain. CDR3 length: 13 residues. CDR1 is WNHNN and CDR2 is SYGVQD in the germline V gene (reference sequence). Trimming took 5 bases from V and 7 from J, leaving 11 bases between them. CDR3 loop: CASSPQNNGELFF. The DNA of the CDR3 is TGCGCCAGCAGTCCCCAAAATAACGGGGAGCTGTTTTTT.

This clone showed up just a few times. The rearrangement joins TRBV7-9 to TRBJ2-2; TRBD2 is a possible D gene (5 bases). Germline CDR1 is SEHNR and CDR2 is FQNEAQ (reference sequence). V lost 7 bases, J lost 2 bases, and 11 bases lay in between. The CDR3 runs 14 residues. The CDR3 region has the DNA TGTGCCAGCACCAAAGAGGGTAACACCGGGGAGCTGTTTTTT. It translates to CASTKEGNTGELFF.

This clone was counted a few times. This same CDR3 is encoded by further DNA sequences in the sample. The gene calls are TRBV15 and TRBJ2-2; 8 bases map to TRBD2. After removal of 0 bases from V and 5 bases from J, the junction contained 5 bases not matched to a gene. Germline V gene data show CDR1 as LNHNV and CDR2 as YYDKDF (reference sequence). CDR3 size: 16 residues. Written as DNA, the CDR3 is TGTGCCACCAGCAGAGATCCGGGAGGGCGTACCGGGGAGCTGTTTTTT. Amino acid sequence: CATSRDPGGRTGELFF. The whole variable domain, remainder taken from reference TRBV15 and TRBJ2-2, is DAMVIQNPRYQVTQFGKPVTLSCSQTLNHNVMYWYQQKSSQAPKLLFHYYDKDFNNEADTPDNFQSRRPNTSFCFLDIRSPGLGDTAMYLCATSRDPGGRTGELFFGEGSRLTVL.

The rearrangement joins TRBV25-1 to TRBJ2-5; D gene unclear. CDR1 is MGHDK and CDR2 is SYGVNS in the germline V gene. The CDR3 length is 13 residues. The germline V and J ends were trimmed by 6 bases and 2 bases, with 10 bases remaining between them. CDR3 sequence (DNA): TGTGCCAGCAGGGTCACCAGGCAAGAGACCCAGTACTTC. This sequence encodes CASRVTRQETQYF.

CDR3 nucleotides: TGTGCCAGCAGCTTAGATCCATCCGGGAGAGGGTCAGATACGCAGTATTTT. This encodes CASSLDPSGRGSDTQYF. J is TRBJ2-3 and V is TRBV11-3; perhaps TRBD2 as D (6 bases). The CDR3 loop spans 17 amino acids. Germline values: CDR1 SGHNT, CDR2 YENEEA. V was clipped by 0 bases and J by 4 bases, with 17 bases between them.

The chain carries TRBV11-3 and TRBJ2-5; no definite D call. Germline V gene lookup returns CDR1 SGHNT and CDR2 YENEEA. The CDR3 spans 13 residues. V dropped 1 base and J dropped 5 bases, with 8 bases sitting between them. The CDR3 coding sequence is TGTGCCAGCAGCTTAGCCGGATGGGAGACCCAGTACTTC. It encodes CASSLAGWETQYF.

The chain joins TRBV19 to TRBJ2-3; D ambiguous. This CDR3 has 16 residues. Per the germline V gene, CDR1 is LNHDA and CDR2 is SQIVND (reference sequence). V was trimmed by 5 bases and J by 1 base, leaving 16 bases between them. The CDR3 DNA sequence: TGTGCCAGTAGTGCCCTATCGACACTGGGCACAGATACGCAGTATTTT. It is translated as CASSALSTLGTDTQYF.

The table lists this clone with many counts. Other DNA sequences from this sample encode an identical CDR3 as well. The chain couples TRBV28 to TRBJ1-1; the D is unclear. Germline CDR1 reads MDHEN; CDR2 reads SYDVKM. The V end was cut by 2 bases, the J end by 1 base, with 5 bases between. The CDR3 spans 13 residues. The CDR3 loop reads CASSLRENTEAFF. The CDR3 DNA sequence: TGTGCCAGCAGTTTAAGGGAGAACACTGAAGCTTTCTTT.

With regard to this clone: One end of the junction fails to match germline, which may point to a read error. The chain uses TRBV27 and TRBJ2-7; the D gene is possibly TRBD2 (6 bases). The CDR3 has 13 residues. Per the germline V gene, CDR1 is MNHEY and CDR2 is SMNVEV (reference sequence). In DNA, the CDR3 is TGTGCCAGCAGTTTTTGGGGGAGGTACGGGCAGTACTTC. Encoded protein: CASSFWGRYGQYF.

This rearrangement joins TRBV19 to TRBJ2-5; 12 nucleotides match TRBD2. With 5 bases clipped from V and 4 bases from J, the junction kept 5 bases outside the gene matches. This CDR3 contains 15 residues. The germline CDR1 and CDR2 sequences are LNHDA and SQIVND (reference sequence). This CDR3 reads CASSARLAGVETQYF. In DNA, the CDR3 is TGTGCCAGTAGTGCCAGACTAGCGGGAGTAGAGACCCAGTACTTC. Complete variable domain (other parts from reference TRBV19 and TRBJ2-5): DGGITQSPKYLFRKEGQNVTLSCEQNLNHDAMYWYRQDPGQGLRLIYYSQIVNDFQKGDIAEGYSVSREKKESFPLTVTSAQKNPTAFYLCASSARLAGVETQYFGPGTRLLVL.

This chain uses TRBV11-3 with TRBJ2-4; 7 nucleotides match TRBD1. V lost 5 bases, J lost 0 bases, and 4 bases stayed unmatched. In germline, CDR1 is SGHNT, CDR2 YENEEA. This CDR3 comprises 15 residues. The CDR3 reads CASSQRGLAKNIQYF. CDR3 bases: TGTGCCAGCAGCCAGAGGGGGCTAGCCAAAAACATTCAGTACTTC.

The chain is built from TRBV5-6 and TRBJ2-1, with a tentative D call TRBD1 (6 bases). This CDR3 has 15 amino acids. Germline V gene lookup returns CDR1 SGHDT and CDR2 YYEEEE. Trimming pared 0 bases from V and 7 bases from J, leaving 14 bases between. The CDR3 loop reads CASSLDRALGNEQFF. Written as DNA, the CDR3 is TGTGCCAGCAGCTTGGACAGGGCCTTAGGGAATGAGCAGTTCTTC.

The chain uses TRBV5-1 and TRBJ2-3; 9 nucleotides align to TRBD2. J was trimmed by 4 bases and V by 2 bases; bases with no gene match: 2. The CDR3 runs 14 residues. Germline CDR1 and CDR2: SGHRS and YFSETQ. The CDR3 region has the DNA TGCGCCAGCAGCTTTAGCGGGAGTGCAGATACGCAGTATTTT. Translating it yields CASSFSGSADTQYF.

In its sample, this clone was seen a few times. In DNA, the CDR3 is TGTGCCACCAGCAGAGATCTTACAGGGAACCACGAGCAGTACTTC. The encoded protein is CATSRDLTGNHEQYF. The rearrangement joins TRBV15 to TRBJ2-7, with a possible D match to TRBD1 (6 bases). Germline CDR1 is LNHNV and CDR2 is YYDKDF (reference sequence). V was pared by 0 bases and J by 5 bases, with 14 bases between. This CDR3 spans 15 amino acids.

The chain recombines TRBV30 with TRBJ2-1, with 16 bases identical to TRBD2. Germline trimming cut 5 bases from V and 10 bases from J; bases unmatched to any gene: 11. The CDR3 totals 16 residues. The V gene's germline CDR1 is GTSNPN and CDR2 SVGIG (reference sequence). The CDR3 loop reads CAWDTGTSGRAEEQFF. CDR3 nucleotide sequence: TGTGCCTGGGACACCGGGACTAGCGGGAGGGCCGAAGAGCAGTTCTTC. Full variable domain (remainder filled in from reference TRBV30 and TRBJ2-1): SQTIHQWPATLVQPVGSPLSLECTVEGTSNPNLYWYRQAAGRGLQLLFYSVGIGQISSEVPQNLSASRPQDRQFILSSKKLLLSDSGFYLCAWDTGTSGRAEEQFFGPGTRLTVL.

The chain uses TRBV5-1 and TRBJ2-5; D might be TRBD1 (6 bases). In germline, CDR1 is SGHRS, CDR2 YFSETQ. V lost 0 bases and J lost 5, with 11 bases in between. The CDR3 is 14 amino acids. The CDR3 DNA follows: TGCGCCAGCAGCTTGGGCACAGGGATGGAGACCCAGTACTTC. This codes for CASSLGTGMETQYF.